The 24 T cell receptor beta chains listed next were all sequenced from one sample in a study of T cell responses to AZD1222 COVID-19 vaccine. Data came from immunoSEQ multiplex PCR; TCRdb stores just in-frame clones and leaves some out. The repertoire holds 90,000 to 150,000 clones, with 80% to 90% as singletons. This specimen was peripheral blood, taken on day 0 of AZD1222 vaccination. The receptors shown here come from an adult in good health.

This clone came up a few times. V and J are TRBV19 and TRBJ2-3, with 12 bases identical to TRBD2. Germline V gene lookup returns CDR1 LNHDA and CDR2 SQIVND (reference sequence). The CDR3 runs to 19 residues. V was pared by 4 bases and J by 0 bases, with 11 bases of the junction left unmatched. The CDR3, as DNA: TGTGCCAGTAGTAGGACCTGGACTAGCGGGGAGATTAGCACAGATACGCAGTATTTT. Translation: CASSRTWTSGEISTDTQYF.

The gene calls are TRBV6-4 and TRBJ1-6, with 7 bases aligning to TRBD1. J lost 10 bases, V lost 0 bases, and 6 bases had no gene match. The CDR3 has 15 residues. Germline V lookup: CDR1 MRHNA, CDR2 SNTAGT. CDR3 region: CASSDSSTGNSPLHF. CDR3 nucleotides: TGTGCCAGCAGTGACTCCTCGACAGGGAACTCACCCCTCCACTTT.

The chain uses TRBV6-5 and TRBJ2-2, with D possibly TRBD1 on 6 matching bases. Germline V gives CDR1 MNHEY, CDR2 SVGAGI. This CDR3 is 15 amino acids long. Trimming stripped 11 bases from V and 5 bases from J, with 21 bases between. CDR3 sequence: CAGLWGHGETGELFF. Here the CDR3 DNA reads TGTGCCGGGCTGTGGGGGCACGGAGAGACCGGGGAGCTGTTTTTT.

This chain uses TRBV12-3 or TRBV12-4 with TRBJ1-2, with D maybe TRBD1 (6 bases). Between the trimmed V and J ends, which lost 3 bases and 1 base, there was a span of 6 bases. The CDR3 extends over 13 amino acids. The CDR3 sequence is CASSLDSNYGYTF. The CDR3 nucleotides read TGTGCCAGCAGTTTGGACAGTAACTATGGCTACACCTTC.

This clone was observed once. The V and J genes are TRBV28 and TRBJ2-4; D perhaps matches TRBD2 (6 bases). The germline V gene has CDR1 MDHEN and CDR2 SYDVKM. This CDR3 region has 17 residues. V lost 4 bases and J 0 bases, leaving 16 bases between the germline ends. The CDR3 sequence is CASSSIRGSLAKNIQYF. For the CDR3, the DNA is TGTGCCAGCAGTTCGATTCGGGGGAGTCTAGCCAAAAACATTCAGTACTTC.

This clone was recorded once. V gene TRBV27 combines with J gene TRBJ1-5; no reliable D call. In germline, CDR1 is MNHEY, CDR2 SMNVEV (reference sequence). Trimming pared 5 bases from V and 6 bases from J, leaving 11 bases between. The CDR3 runs to 13 residues. In DNA, the CDR3 is TGTGCCAGCAGTATAGAGGGTTTTCAGCCCCAGCATTTT. This gives the protein CASSIEGFQPQHF.

The rearrangement uses TRBV20-1 and TRBJ1-3; D gene uncertain. This CDR3 is built from 12 residues. The germline V gene has CDR1 DFQATT and CDR2 SNEGSKA (reference sequence). The V gene lost 3 bases and the J gene lost 1 base, with 4 bases spanning the gap. In DNA form, the CDR3 reads TGCAGTGCTAGTGCGTCTGGAAACACCATATATTTT. It specifies CSASASGNTIYF.

This chain joins TRBV7-9 and TRBJ2-2, with no clear D. This CDR3 is built from 15 residues. Germline lookup yields CDR1 SEHNR and CDR2 FQNEAQ (reference sequence). The V and J ends lost 7 bases and 7 bases respectively, with 19 bases between them. The chain's CDR3 is CASTPWTGYIGELFF. The CDR3 coding sequence is TGTGCCAGCACCCCCTGGACGGGTTACATCGGGGAGCTGTTTTTT. Variable domain in full (rest from reference TRBV7-9 and TRBJ2-2): DTGVSQNPRHKITKRGQNVTFRCDPISEHNRLYWYRQTLGQGPEFLTYFQNEAQLEKSRLLSDRFSAERPKGSFSTLEIQRTEQGDSAMYLCASTPWTGYIGELFFGEGSRLTVL.

This clone was observed once. The rearrangement joins TRBV4-1 to TRBJ2-7; D is uncertain. CDR1 MGHRA and CDR2 YSYEKL come from the germline V gene. Trimming cost V 0 bases and J 2 bases, with 11 bases left between them. This CDR3 spans 15 amino acids. Here the CDR3 reads CASSQEAHLAYEQYF. In DNA, the CDR3 is TGCGCCAGCAGCCAAGAGGCTCACTTGGCCTACGAGCAGTACTTC.

The chain joins TRBV19 to TRBJ2-3; 10 nucleotides line up with TRBD2. Germline lookup yields CDR1 LNHDA and CDR2 SQIVND (reference sequence). V lost 5 bases to trimming and J lost 6 bases; unmatched junction nucleotides: 8. The CDR3 loop spans 15 amino acids. The CDR3 here is CASSSLAGERDTQYF. The CDR3 DNA reads as TGTGCCAGTAGTTCCCTAGCGGGGGAAAGGGATACGCAGTATTTT.

V gene TRBV24-1 combines with J gene TRBJ2-7; D perhaps matches TRBD2 (6 bases). The V and J ends lost 1 base and 5 bases respectively, with 17 bases between them. Germline CDR1 is KGHDR and CDR2 is SFDVKD. The CDR3 runs 16 residues. CDR3 residues: CATSDFTAEGRNEQYF. Here the CDR3 DNA reads TGTGCCACCAGTGATTTTACCGCGGAGGGGCGCAACGAGCAGTACTTC.

This rearrangement joins TRBV23-1 to TRBJ1-1, with D possibly being TRBD1 (5 bases). TRBV23-1 is an ORF; its function is uncertain. The CDR3 runs 15 residues. V lost 2 bases, J lost 3 bases, and 13 bases lay in between. In nucleotides, the CDR3 is TGCGCCAGCAGTCAACGTGACAGAAATGACACTGAAGCTTTCTTT. Residues: CASSQRDRNDTEAFF.

The J gene is TRBJ2-5, the V gene TRBV7-2, with TRBD1 matching 10 bases. CDR1 and CDR2 (germline): SGHTA, FQGNSA. The CDR3 loop spans 16 amino acids. V was pared by 5 bases and J by 5 bases, with 11 bases of the junction left unmatched. The DNA for the CDR3 is TGTGCCAGCAGCGCCCGGGGGACAGGGGTAGGGGAGACCCAGTACTTC. Translating it yields CASSARGTGVGETQYF.

The chain recombines TRBV18 with TRBJ1-1, with TRBD1 matching over 7 bases. V gave up 2 bases and J gave up 4 bases; unmatched junction bases: 7. This CDR3 comprises 15 residues. The V gene's germline CDR1 is KGHSH and CDR2 LQKENI. CDR3 region: CASSPRQGFVTEAFF. The CDR3 DNA reads as TGTGCCAGCTCACCAAGACAGGGTTTCGTCACTGAAGCTTTCTTT.

The chain carries TRBV7-3 and TRBJ2-3, with 10 bases fitting TRBD1. This CDR3 comprises 14 residues. The germline V gene has CDR1 SGHTA and CDR2 FQGTGA. V was pared by 5 bases and J by 7 bases, with 6 bases of the junction left unmatched. The CDR3 region has the DNA TGTGCCAGCAGCCCCGGGGACAGGGGTAATACGCAGTATTTT. Translated: CASSPGDRGNTQYF.

The chain has TRBV12-3 or TRBV12-4 and TRBJ2-2; D gene unclear. With 6 bases removed from V and 2 bases from J, the gap between germline ends came to 4 bases. The CDR3 runs to 12 residues. CDR3 protein: CASSRNTGELFF. The CDR3 DNA follows: TGTGCCAGCAGCCGCAACACCGGGGAGCTGTTTTTT.

CDR3 amino acids: CASSSGGEGNTIYF. For the CDR3, the DNA is TGTGCCAGCAGTTCAGGGGGCGAGGGAAACACCATATATTTT. The rearrangement uses TRBV28 and TRBJ1-3; TRBD1 agrees at 8 bases. Losses at the gene ends were 4 bases for V and 4 bases for J; bases not matched to a gene: 3. The CDR3 extends over 14 amino acids. From germline, CDR1 is MDHEN and CDR2 SYDVKM.

This rearrangement joins TRBV30 to TRBJ2-7, with TRBD2 identical over 8 bases. V trimming: 5 bases; J trimming: 3 bases; junction bases outside the gene matches: 6. The CDR3 loop spans 13 amino acids. Germline CDR1 is GTSNPN and CDR2 is SVGIG (reference sequence). CDR3 nucleotide sequence: TGTGCCTGGGGGGGAGCGGGAGTCTACGAGCAGTACTTC. It translates to CAWGGAGVYEQYF.

The J gene is TRBJ1-2, the V gene TRBV19, with D perhaps TRBD1 (6 bases). Germline V gene sequence: CDR1 LNHDA, CDR2 SQIVND (reference sequence). There are 15 residues in the CDR3. The V gene lost 6 bases and the J gene lost 1 base, with 15 bases spanning the gap. The CDR3 bases are TGTGCCAGTAGAGAGGGACAACTTCTTAACTATGGCTACACCTTC. The encoded protein is CASREGQLLNYGYTF.

This chain connects TRBV5-1 to TRBJ2-7, with TRBD2 as a possible D gene (5 bases). Germline CDR1 reads SGHRS; CDR2 reads YFSETQ. Trimming left V 1 base short and J 5 bases short, with 13 bases between. This CDR3 is 14 amino acids long. The CDR3 loop reads CASSLFGERNEQYF. CDR3 DNA sequence: TGCGCCAGCAGCTTGTTCGGGGAGCGGAACGAGCAGTACTTC.

This clone has just one count. V usage is TRBV11-1 and J usage is TRBJ1-1; the D is unclear. V gave up 5 bases and J gave up 0 bases, with 16 bases separating them. Germline V gene sequence: CDR1 SGHAT, CDR2 FQDESV (reference sequence). This CDR3 is built from 16 residues. The CDR3 sequence: CASSQLPTPVNTEAFF. CDR3 bases: TGTGCCAGCAGCCAACTCCCCACCCCGGTGAACACTGAAGCTTTCTTT.

The chain is built from TRBV29-1 and TRBJ2-6; possibly TRBD1 or TRBD2 for D (5 bases each). The V end was cut by 5 bases, the J end by 0 bases, with 14 bases between. Germline V gives CDR1 SQVTM, CDR2 ANQGSEA. The CDR3 consists of 16 residues. The CDR3: CSVYGALSSGANVLTF. CDR3 sequence (DNA): TGCAGCGTTTACGGGGCGTTGAGCTCTGGGGCCAACGTCCTGACTTTC. The full variable domain, its missing parts supplied by reference TRBV29-1 and TRBJ2-6, is SAVISQKPSRDICQRGTSLTIQCQVDSQVTMMFWYRQQPGQSLTLIATANQGSEATYESGFVIDKFPISRPNLTFSTLTVSNMSPEDSSIYLCSVYGALSSGANVLTFGAGSRLTVL.

This clone has only a few counts. The chain combines TRBV12-3 or TRBV12-4 with TRBJ1-5; D is ambiguous. CDR3 length: 13 amino acids. Trimming shortened V by 4 bases and J by 5 bases, and 9 bases separated the two germline ends. DNA for the CDR3: TGTGCCAGCAGTTATTGGGGTTATCAGCCCCAGCATTTT. Its translation: CASSYWGYQPQHF.

This chain uses TRBV30 with TRBJ1-5; D is ambiguous. Germline V gives CDR1 GTSNPN, CDR2 SVGIG (reference sequence). This CDR3 has 13 residues. V was clipped by 0 bases and J by 0 bases, with 3 bases between them. The CDR3, as DNA: TGTGCCTGGAGTGTACGTAGCAATCAGCCCCAGCATTTT. Translating gives CAWSVRSNQPQHF.